A single T cell receptor beta chain is shown here with its context. Repertoires were generated with immunoSEQ multiplex PCR, while TCRdb's copy carries only in-frame clones and drops some. This table holds some 80,000 clones, around 92% found once. This record belongs to a study of technical replicates of blood from a few donors. The CDR3 spans 15 residues. V dropped 7 bases and J dropped 2 bases, with 15 bases sitting between them. Germline V gene lookup returns CDR1 MNHEY and CDR2 SMNVEV (reference sequence). The clonotype comes from a human donor in good health. The gene calls are TRBV27 and TRBJ1-5; D gene unclear. Material for sequencing was T cells isolated from PBMCs. Here the CDR3 reads CASTPVGFGNQPQHF. For the CDR3, the DNA is TGTGCCAGCACCCCGGTGGGCTTCGGCAATCAGCCCCAGCATTTT.